Shown below are 30 T cell receptor beta chains from a single sample sequenced in a study of monozygotic twins with inflammatory bowel disease. TCRdb reanalyzed the 5' RACE reads and collapses them to one entry per CDR3 protein, without DNA. This sample's table reports about 300,000 distinct CDR3 sequences. The material sequenced was blood. The receptors were gathered from a human donor with ulcerative colitis or Crohn's disease, or a healthy co-twin of an affected twin (not recorded which).

The gene calls are TRBV5-4 and TRBJ2-3; the TCRdb call, TRBD1, lacks DNA for checking. The CDR3 is 14 amino acids. Germline V gene sequence: CDR1 SGHNT, CDR2 YYREEE (reference sequence). CDR3: CASSLRGDADTQYF.

V gene TRBV19 combines with J gene TRBJ2-1; TCRdb lists TRBD1, though no DNA is available to test this call. The germline gives CDR1 LNHDA, CDR2 SQIVND (reference sequence). The CDR3 consists of 17 residues. CDR3 sequence reads: CASSIALQGLSYNEQFF.

This chain uses TRBV20-1 with TRBJ1-2; the D gene TCRdb calls, TRBD1, cannot be checked with no DNA. CDR1 and CDR2 from the germline V gene are DFQATT and SNEGSKA (reference sequence). This CDR3 has 12 amino acids. CDR3 loop: CSARDRGYGYTF.

The chain links TRBV6-1 to TRBJ2-6. Germline V CDR1 and CDR2: MNHNS, SASEGT. The CDR3 sequence is 15 residues long. This chain's CDR3 is CASTKGLSGANVLTF.

The chain couples TRBV7-9 to TRBJ2-7; the TRBD2 assignment by TCRdb is unverifiable without DNA. CDR1 and CDR2 (germline): SEHNR, FQNEAQ (reference sequence). This CDR3 is 17 amino acids long. This chain's CDR3 is CASSLEGTRSRRYEQYF.

The chain couples TRBV29-1 to TRBJ2-7. CDR1 is SQVTM, CDR2 ANQGSEA, per germline. The CDR3 is 14 residues long. CDR3 residues: CSVEDSGFPYEQYF.

V gene TRBV7-8 combines with J gene TRBJ1-2. This CDR3 spans 17 amino acids. CDR1 SGHVS and CDR2 FQNEAQ come from the germline V gene. CDR3 amino acids: CTSSWEFEGRLNYGYTF.

The chain carries TRBV7-2 and TRBJ2-7. Germline CDR1 SGHTA, CDR2 FQGNSA. The CDR3 is made up of 14 amino acids. This CDR3 is CASSGPINYGEQYF. Variable domain in full (rest from reference TRBV7-2 and TRBJ2-7): GAGVSQSPSNKVTEKGKDVELRCDPISGHTALYWYRQSLGQGLEFLIYFQGNSAPDKSGLPSDRFSAERTGGSVSTLTIQRTQQEDSAVYLCASSGPINYGEQYFGPGTRLTVT.

This rearrangement joins TRBV6-1 to TRBJ1-3; TCRdb indicates TRBD1, and absent DNA this call remains unverified. The CDR3 totals 13 residues. Germline V CDR1 and CDR2: MNHNS, SASEGT. CDR3 protein: CASRGTAGNTIYF.

The chain has TRBV27 and TRBJ2-7. This CDR3 region has 13 residues. Germline V gene lookup returns CDR1 MNHEY and CDR2 SMNVEV (reference sequence). CDR3 in amino acids: CASNLRGSYEQYF.

The rearrangement uses TRBV5-6 and TRBJ2-5; TCRdb selects TRBD1, and the lack of DNA leaves this call unchecked. Germline CDR1 reads SGHDT; CDR2 reads YYEEEE. This CDR3 comprises 14 residues. The CDR3 sequence: CASSLDVSGETQYF. Together with reference TRBV5-6 and TRBJ2-5, the CDR3 gives the full variable domain: DAGVTQSPTHLIKTRGQQVTLRCSPKSGHDTVSWYQQALGQGPQFIFQYYEEEERQRGNFPDRFSGHQFPNYSSELNVNALLLGDSALYLCASSLDVSGETQYFGPGTRLLVL.

The genes are TRBV3-1 and TRBJ2-3. Looked up from germline, CDR1 is LGHDT and CDR2 is YNNKEL (reference sequence). CDR3 length: 13 residues. The chain's CDR3 is CASSTRGEDTQYF.

The V and J genes are TRBV18 and TRBJ1-1; there is no DNA to check the TCRdb D call of TRBD1. This CDR3 comprises 13 residues. CDR1 and CDR2 (germline): KGHSH, LQKENI. CDR3 in amino acids: CASRVGQADEAFF.

The chain has TRBV2 and TRBJ1-1; TCRdb names TRBD1, which stays unverified in the absence of DNA. The CDR3 covers 14 residues. Germline values: CDR1 SNHLY, CDR2 FYNNEI. CDR3 in amino acids: CASRQQGLNTEAFF.

The chain carries TRBV25-1 and TRBJ2-7; TCRdb's D call, TRBD1, is unchecked because there is no DNA. The V gene's germline CDR1 is MGHDK and CDR2 SYGVNS. The CDR3 spans 14 residues. CDR3 sequence reads: CASSEPGSTYEQYF.

This sequence joins TRBV7-8 and TRBJ1-2; TCRdb's D call, TRBD1, is unchecked because there is no DNA. The CDR3 is 15 residues long. Germline lookup yields CDR1 SGHVS and CDR2 FQNEAQ. The CDR3 loop is CASSSGDAKDYGYTF.

V is TRBV4-3 and J is TRBJ2-3; lacking DNA, the TRBD2 call made by TCRdb goes unchecked. Germline V gene data show CDR1 as LGHNA and CDR2 as YSLEER. There are 16 residues in the CDR3. CDR3: CASSQAGGGAGDTQYF.

The rearrangement uses TRBV7-9 and TRBJ2-1; the TCRdb call, TRBD2, lacks DNA for checking. The germline V gene has CDR1 SEHNR and CDR2 FQNEAQ (reference sequence). The CDR3 contains 15 residues. The CDR3 protein is CASSSQGTSGNEQFF.

The chain is built from TRBV6-5 and TRBJ2-3; with no DNA, the TCRdb D assignment of TRBD2 cannot be verified. Germline assignment: CDR1 MNHEY and CDR2 SVGAGI. CDR3 size: 16 residues. The CDR3: CASRLIRLAATDTQYF.

The CDR3: CASSKVNEQYF. The V call is TRBV6-2 or TRBV6-3, the J call TRBJ2-7. Germline CDR1 reads MNHEY; CDR2 reads SVGEGT. The CDR3 spans 11 residues.

The chain links TRBV7-2 to TRBJ2-7; the D call from TCRdb, TRBD1, cannot be confirmed without DNA. The germline CDR1 and CDR2 sequences are SGHTA and FQGNSA. The CDR3 totals 15 residues. The CDR3 sequence is CASSKGGDGVYEQYF.

This chain joins TRBV10-2 and TRBJ1-5; TCRdb selects TRBD1, and the lack of DNA leaves this call unchecked. This CDR3 comprises 14 residues. Germline CDR1 is WSHSY and CDR2 is SAAADI. CDR3 in amino acids: CASSEWAGNQPQHF.

The V and J genes are TRBV14 and TRBJ2-3. This CDR3 has 16 residues. The germline CDR1 and CDR2 sequences are SGHDN and FVKESK. The CDR3 here is CASSQDGIYGTDTQYF.

The genes are TRBV11-1 and TRBJ1-5; TCRdb calls TRBD1, which cannot be checked without DNA. CDR1 is SGHAT and CDR2 is FQDESV in the germline V gene (reference sequence). The CDR3 covers 19 residues. CDR3 loop: CASSFIEGDSWVSNQPQHF.

V is TRBV24-1 and J is TRBJ2-1; TCRdb lists TRBD2, though no DNA is available to test this call. The germline gives CDR1 KGHDR, CDR2 SFDVKD. The CDR3 spans 16 residues. CDR3 amino acids: CATSDQTSRAYNEQFF.

V gene TRBV7-8 combines with J gene TRBJ2-7. The germline V gene encodes CDR1 SGHVS and CDR2 FQNEAQ. The CDR3 runs to 12 residues. The chain's CDR3 is CASSLALGVMYF.

The chain links TRBV5-6 to TRBJ2-1; the TCRdb call, TRBD1, lacks DNA for checking. The germline gives CDR1 SGHDT, CDR2 YYEEEE. This CDR3 contains 16 residues. CDR3 region: CASSLPTGEIYNEQFF.

This chain joins TRBV7-2 and TRBJ2-3; TCRdb proposes TRBD1, but this gene call is untestable without DNA. Germline V gives CDR1 SGHTA, CDR2 FQGNSA. The CDR3 sequence is 16 residues long. The CDR3 sequence is CASSLAQWGSTDTQYF.

The chain joins TRBV7-3 to TRBJ2-6; TCRdb indicates TRBD2, and absent DNA this call remains unverified. Per the germline V gene, CDR1 is SGHTA and CDR2 is FQGTGA. CDR3 size: 18 residues. The CDR3 loop reads CASSLYSGGLSGANVLTF.

The CDR3 spells CASSQELQGNSPLHF. The chain combines TRBV4-2 with TRBJ1-6; no DNA is available, so the TRBD1 call from TCRdb remains unchecked. The CDR3 has 15 residues. Germline V gives CDR1 LGHNA, CDR2 YNFKEQ.